The clone carrying this TCR beta chain has a count of ten or more. From germline, CDR1 is DFQATT and CDR2 SNEGSKA (reference sequence). With 5 bases clipped from V and 4 bases from J, the junction kept 17 bases outside the gene matches. This CDR3 contains 17 residues. TCRdb passed the 5' RACE reads through MiXCR, listing each CDR3 protein once. The table includes 250,000 or so distinct CDR3 sequences, about 10% detected once. This sample was taken from a study of CD8 T cells in ankylosing spondylitis. The sample taken for sequencing was blood, either unsorted or a sorted T cell fraction (not recorded which). This chain uses TRBV20-1 with TRBJ2-3; TRBD2 matches at 8 bases. This receptor was identified in a male donor with ankylosing spondylitis or in good health (not recorded which). In nucleotides, the CDR3 is TGCAGTGCTCCACGTCCCCTCGCGGGGGGTAGCCCAGATACGCAGTATTTT. It codes for CSAPRPLAGGSPDTQYF.